This T cell receptor beta chain was obtained from a study of tumor-infiltrating lymphocytes in oesophageal squamous cell carcinoma. TCRdb recomputed calls from the PCR reads with MiXCR, one row per CDR3 protein. Here the sample spans approximately 15,000 distinct CDR3 sequences, roughly 55% being singletons. CDR1 and CDR2 from the germline V gene are MGHRA and YSYEKL. Trimming removed 0 bases at V and 2 bases at J, with 7 bases between. The CDR3 contains 14 residues. This chain uses TRBV4-1 with TRBJ1-1, with unresolved D. Sequenced input: esophageal tumor tissue. The receptor was derived from a male donor with esophageal squamous cell carcinoma. The CDR3 coding sequence is TGCGCCAGCAGCCAAGAATCACTCAACACTGAAGCTTTCTTT. Protein product: CASSQESLNTEAFF.